This TCR beta chain was sequenced for a study of CD8+ T cells in alopecia areata. The study, taken as a whole, reports: Higher clonality and more expanded CD8+ clones appeared in lesional than normal scalp. In scalp and blood, many expanded lesional clones persisted during tofacitinib. Having just one nonresponder leaves the connection between baseline CD8+ expansion and response unresolved.

Sequencing used cDNA as its template, made by extracting RNA and reverse transcribing it. Clones were read by immunoSEQ multiplex PCR, and TCRdb kept only the in-frame ones, dropping some. Among approximately 100,000 clones listed, 60% were seen once. As to treatment: oral pan-JAK inhibitor, 5-10 mg twice daily. This clone was counted a single time. Antigen unknown. CDR3 length: 15 amino acids. V was clipped by 3 bases and J by 5 bases, with 14 bases between them. Germline loops: CDR1 LGHNT, CDR2 FRNRAP. This sequence joins TRBV12-5 and TRBJ2-1; no definite D call. The clonotype was recovered from a human donor with alopecia areata. The sequencing here drew on CD8+ T cells sorted from blood, taken at approximately week 60, from a patient treated with tofacitinib. CDR3 amino acids: CASGFTPNTDNEQFF. In DNA form, the CDR3 reads TGTGCTAGTGGTTTTACACCCAACACGGACAATGAGCAGTTCTTC.